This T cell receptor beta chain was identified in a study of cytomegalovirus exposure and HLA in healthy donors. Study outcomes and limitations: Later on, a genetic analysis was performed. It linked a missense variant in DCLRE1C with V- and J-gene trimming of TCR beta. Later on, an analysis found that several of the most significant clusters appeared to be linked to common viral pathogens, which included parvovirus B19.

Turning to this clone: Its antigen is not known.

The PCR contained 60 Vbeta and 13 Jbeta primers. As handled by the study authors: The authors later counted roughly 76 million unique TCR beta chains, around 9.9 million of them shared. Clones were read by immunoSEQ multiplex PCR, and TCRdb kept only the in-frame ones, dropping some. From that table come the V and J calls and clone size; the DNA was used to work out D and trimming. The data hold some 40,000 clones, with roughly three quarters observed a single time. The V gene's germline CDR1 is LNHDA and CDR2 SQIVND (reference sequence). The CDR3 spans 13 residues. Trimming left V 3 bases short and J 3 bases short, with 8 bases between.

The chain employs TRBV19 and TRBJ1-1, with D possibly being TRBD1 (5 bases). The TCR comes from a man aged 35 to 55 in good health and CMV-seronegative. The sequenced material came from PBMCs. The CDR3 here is CASSMVGDTEAFF. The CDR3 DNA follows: TGTGCCAGTAGTATGGTAGGGGACACTGAAGCTTTCTTT.